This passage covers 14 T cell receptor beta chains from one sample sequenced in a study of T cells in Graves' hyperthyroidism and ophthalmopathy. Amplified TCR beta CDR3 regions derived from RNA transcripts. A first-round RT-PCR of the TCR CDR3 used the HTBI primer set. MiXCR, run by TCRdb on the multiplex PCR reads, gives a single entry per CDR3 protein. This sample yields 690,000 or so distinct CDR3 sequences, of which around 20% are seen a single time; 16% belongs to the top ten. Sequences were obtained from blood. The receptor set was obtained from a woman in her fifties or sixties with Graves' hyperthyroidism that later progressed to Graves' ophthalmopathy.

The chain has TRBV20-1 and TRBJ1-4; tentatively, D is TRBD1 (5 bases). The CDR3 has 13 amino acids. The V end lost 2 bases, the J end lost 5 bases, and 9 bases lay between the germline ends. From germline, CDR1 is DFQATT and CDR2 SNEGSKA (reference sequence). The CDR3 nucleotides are TGCAGTGCTAGATCCGGGGGGAATGAAAAACTGTTTTTT. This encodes CSARSGGNEKLFF.

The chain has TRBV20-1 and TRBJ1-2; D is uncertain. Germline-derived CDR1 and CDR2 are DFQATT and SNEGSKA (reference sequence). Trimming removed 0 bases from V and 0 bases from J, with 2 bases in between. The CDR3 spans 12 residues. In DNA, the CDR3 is TGCAGTGCTAGAGAGACTAACTATGGCTACACCTTC. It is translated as CSARETNYGYTF.

CDR3 coding DNA: TGTGCCAGCAGCCTTTCTGGAAGGAACGAAAAACTGTTTTTT. It translates to CASSLSGRNEKLFF. This chain links TRBV9 with TRBJ1-4, with unresolved D. Germline V gene lookup returns CDR1 SGDLS and CDR2 YYNGEE. The CDR3 runs 14 residues. V shed 4 bases and J shed 8 bases, with 15 bases lying between them.

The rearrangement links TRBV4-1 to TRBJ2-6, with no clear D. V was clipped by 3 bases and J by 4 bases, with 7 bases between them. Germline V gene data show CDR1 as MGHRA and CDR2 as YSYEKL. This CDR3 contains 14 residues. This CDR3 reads CASSHVTGANVLTF. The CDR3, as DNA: TGCGCCAGCAGCCACGTCACCGGGGCCAACGTCCTGACTTTC.

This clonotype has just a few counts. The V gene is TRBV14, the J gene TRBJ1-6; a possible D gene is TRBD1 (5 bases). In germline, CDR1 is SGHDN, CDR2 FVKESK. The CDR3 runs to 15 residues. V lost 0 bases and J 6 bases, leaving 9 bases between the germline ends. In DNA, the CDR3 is TGTGCCAGCAGCCAAGATTGGAGGGGTAATTCACCCCTCCACTTT. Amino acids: CASSQDWRGNSPLHF.

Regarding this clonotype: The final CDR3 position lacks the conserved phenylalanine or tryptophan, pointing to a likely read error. CDR3 DNA sequence: TGTGCCAGCAAACCCCCCGGACTAGCGATCGGGGAGCTGTTTCTT. Its translation is CASKPPGLAIGELFL. The chain joins TRBV11-1 to TRBJ2-2; 9 nucleotides match TRBD2. The CDR3 spans 15 residues. Germline V gives CDR1 SGHAT, CDR2 FQDESV (reference sequence). The V segment lost 7 bases and the J segment 7 bases; nucleotides outside the gene matches: 10.

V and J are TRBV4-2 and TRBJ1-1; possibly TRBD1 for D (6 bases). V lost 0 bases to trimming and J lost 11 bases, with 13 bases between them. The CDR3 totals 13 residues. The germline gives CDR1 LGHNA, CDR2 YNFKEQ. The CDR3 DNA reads TGTGCCAGCAGCCAAGACCGTACAGGGTGGGCTTTCTTT. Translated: CASSQDRTGWAFF.

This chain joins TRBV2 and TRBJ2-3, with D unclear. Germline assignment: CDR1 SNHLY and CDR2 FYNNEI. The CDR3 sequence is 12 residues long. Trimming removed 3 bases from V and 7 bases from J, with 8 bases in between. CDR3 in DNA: TGTGCCAGCAGTGATGGTATAAATACGCAGTATTTT. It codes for CASSDGINTQYF.

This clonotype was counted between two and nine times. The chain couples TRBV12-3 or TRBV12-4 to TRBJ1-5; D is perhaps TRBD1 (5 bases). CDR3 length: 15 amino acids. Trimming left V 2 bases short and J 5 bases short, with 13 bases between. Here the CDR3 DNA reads TGTGCCAGCAGTTTATATGGGGGGGGAGATCAGCCCCAGCATTTT. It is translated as CASSLYGGGDQPQHF.

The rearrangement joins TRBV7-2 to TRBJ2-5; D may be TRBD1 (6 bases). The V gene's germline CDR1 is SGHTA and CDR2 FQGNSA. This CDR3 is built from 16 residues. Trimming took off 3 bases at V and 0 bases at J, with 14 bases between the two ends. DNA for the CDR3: TGTGCCAGCAGCTTCCGGACAGCTAATAACCAAGAGACCCAGTACTTC. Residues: CASSFRTANNQETQYF.

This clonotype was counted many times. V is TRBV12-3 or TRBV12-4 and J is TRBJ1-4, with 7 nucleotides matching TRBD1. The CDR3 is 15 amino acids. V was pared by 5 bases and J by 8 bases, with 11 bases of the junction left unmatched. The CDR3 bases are TGTGCCAGCAGTCCCGGGGCAGGGGGTGAAGAAAAACTGTTTTTT. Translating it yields CASSPGAGGEEKLFF.

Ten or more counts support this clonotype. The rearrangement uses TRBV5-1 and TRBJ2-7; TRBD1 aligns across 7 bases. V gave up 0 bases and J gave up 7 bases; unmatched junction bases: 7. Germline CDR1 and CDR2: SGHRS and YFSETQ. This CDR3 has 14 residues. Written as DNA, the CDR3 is TGCGCCAGCAGCTTGGAGGGGGCACTGGGTGAGCAGTACTTC. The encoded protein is CASSLEGALGEQYF.

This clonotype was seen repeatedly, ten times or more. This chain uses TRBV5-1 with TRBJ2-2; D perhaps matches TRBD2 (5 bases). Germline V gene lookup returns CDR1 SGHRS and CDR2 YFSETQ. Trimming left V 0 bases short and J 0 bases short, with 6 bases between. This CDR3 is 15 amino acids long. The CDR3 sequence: CASSLGGTNTGELFF. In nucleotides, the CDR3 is TGCGCCAGCAGCTTGGGAGGGACGAACACCGGGGAGCTGTTTTTT.

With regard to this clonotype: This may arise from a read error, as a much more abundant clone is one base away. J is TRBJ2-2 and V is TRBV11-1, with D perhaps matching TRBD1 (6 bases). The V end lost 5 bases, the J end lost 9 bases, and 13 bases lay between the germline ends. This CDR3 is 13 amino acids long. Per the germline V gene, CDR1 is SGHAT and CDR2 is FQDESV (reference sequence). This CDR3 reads CASSKDRTRELFF. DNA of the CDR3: TGTGCCAGCAGCAAGGACAGAACCCGGGAGCTGTTTTTT.